What follows are 31 T cell receptor beta chains derived from one specimen sequenced in a study of blood T cell repertoires in COVID-19. Using immunoSEQ multiplex PCR, the repertoire was profiled, and TCRdb retains in-frame clones only, with some absent. Of about 77,000 clones listed, roughly 80% are singletons. Material for sequencing was peripheral blood. The receptors shown here come from a woman in her seventies with acute or convalescent COVID-19.

The rearrangement joins TRBV2 to TRBJ2-7; 9 bases match TRBD2. The CDR3 is 13 amino acids. Trimming at V came to 8 bases and at J to 3 bases, leaving 5 bases not matched to a gene. Per germline, CDR1 SNHLY and CDR2 FYNNEI. The CDR3 DNA reads TGTGCCAGCCGAGTTAGCGGGGGCTACGAGCAGTACTTC. Translated: CASRVSGGYEQYF. Full variable domain (missing parts from reference TRBV2 and TRBJ2-7): EPEVTQTPSHQVTQMGQEVILRCVPISNHLYFYWYRQILGQKVEFLVSFYNNEISEKSEIFDDQFSVERPDGSNFTLKIRSTKLEDSAMYFCASRVSGGYEQYFGPGTRLTVT.

The chain joins TRBV7-9 to TRBJ2-6; weak D call: TRBD1 (5 bases). Trimming took off 1 base at V and 13 bases at J, with 14 bases between the two ends. CDR3 length: 14 amino acids. Per germline, CDR1 SEHNR and CDR2 FQNEAQ (reference sequence). The CDR3 sequence is CASSLDWQGRVLTF. CDR3 in DNA: TGTGCCAGCAGCTTAGATTGGCAGGGCCGAGTCCTGACTTTC.

The chain uses TRBV5-1 and TRBJ1-6; tentative D call: TRBD1 (5 bases). The CDR3 loop spans 14 amino acids. Deletions cut 2 bases from V and 7 bases from J, with 10 bases between. Germline V gives CDR1 SGHRS, CDR2 YFSETQ. The CDR3 bases are TGCGCCAGCAGCTTCCAGGGTTACAATTCACCCCTCCACTTT. This codes for CASSFQGYNSPLHF.

The rearrangement joins TRBV13 to TRBJ2-5; tentatively, D is TRBD1 (6 bases). There are 16 residues in the CDR3. Trimming stripped 2 bases from V and 7 bases from J, with 20 bases between. CDR1 PRHDT and CDR2 FYEKMQ come from the germline V gene (reference sequence). The CDR3 DNA reads TGTGCCAGCAGCTTAATGGGACAATATTTCGGAGTGACCCAGTACTTC. This encodes CASSLMGQYFGVTQYF.

The gene calls are TRBV7-8 and TRBJ1-5, with D perhaps TRBD1 (5 bases). The CDR3 length is 13 residues. Trimming pared 5 bases from V and 6 bases from J, leaving 11 bases between. Germline V gene data show CDR1 as SGHVS and CDR2 as FQNEAQ. The CDR3 DNA reads TGTGCCAGCAGCCACGATAGGGGTCAGCCCCAGCATTTT. Its translation: CASSHDRGQPQHF.

In its sample, this clone was seen a few times. V and J are TRBV7-2 and TRBJ2-7; D not certain. This CDR3 comprises 13 residues. V was cut by 1 base and J by 3 bases, with 7 bases left in between. Germline CDR1 SGHTA, CDR2 FQGNSA. Here the CDR3 reads CASSLGHDYEQYF. CDR3 sequence (DNA): TGTGCCAGCAGCTTAGGGCACGACTACGAGCAGTACTTC.

This clone showed up just a few times. The chain has TRBV2 and TRBJ1-2; 9 bases are a match to TRBD1. The germline gives CDR1 SNHLY, CDR2 FYNNEI. The CDR3 runs 15 residues. The V and J ends lost 11 bases and 7 bases, in that order; junction bases with no gene match: 17. CDR3 in amino acids: CALSRDTQGAGGYTF. The CDR3 DNA reads TGTGCCCTCAGCAGAGACACACAGGGGGCGGGTGGCTACACCTTC.

V gene TRBV4-3 combines with J gene TRBJ1-2; no firm D call. Germline loops: CDR1 LGHNA, CDR2 YSLEER. CDR3 length: 16 amino acids. V lost 0 bases and J 3 bases, leaving 14 bases between the germline ends. The chain's CDR3 is CASSQDPGIGYYGYTF. CDR3 coding DNA: TGCGCCAGCAGCCAAGATCCCGGGATAGGGTACTATGGCTACACCTTC.

This chain joins TRBV19 and TRBJ1-2; D is uncertain. V was trimmed by 7 bases and J by 2 bases, leaving 11 bases between them. Germline lookup yields CDR1 LNHDA and CDR2 SQIVND (reference sequence). The CDR3 runs to 13 residues. DNA of the CDR3: TGTGCCAGTAATCGTGGCAGAAACTATGGCTACACCTTC. It yields the protein CASNRGRNYGYTF.

V is TRBV6-2 or TRBV6-3 and J is TRBJ1-5, with D hard to call. Germline assignment: CDR1 MNHEY and CDR2 SVGEGT. This CDR3 has 15 residues. V lost 1 base and J lost 0, with 7 bases in between. The CDR3 bases are TGTGCCAGCAGTTACTATCGGAGTAGCAATCAGCCCCAGCATTTT. Its translation is CASSYYRSSNQPQHF.

The chain recombines TRBV19 with TRBJ1-1; 8 positions match TRBD1. V dropped 6 bases and J dropped 4; count of bases not matched to a gene: 7. CDR3 size: 14 residues. CDR1 is LNHDA and CDR2 is SQIVND in the germline V gene (reference sequence). The CDR3 loop reads CASRAGQAFTEAFF. For the CDR3, the DNA is TGTGCCAGTAGAGCGGGACAGGCGTTCACTGAAGCTTTCTTT.

V is TRBV5-8 and J is TRBJ1-4; 9 positions agree with TRBD1. V gave up 4 bases and J gave up 7 bases; unmatched junction bases: 5. Germline lookup yields CDR1 SGHTS and CDR2 YDEGEE. CDR3 length: 14 residues. The CDR3 here is CASSLRQGVEKLFF. The CDR3 DNA is TGTGCCAGCAGCCTCAGACAGGGGGTTGAAAAACTGTTTTTT.

This clone was recorded only once. The chain carries TRBV6-7 and TRBJ2-7; perhaps TRBD1 as D (5 bases). TRBV6-7 is an ORF; its function is uncertain. The CDR3 contains 16 residues. V lost 2 bases, J lost 5 bases, and 19 bases lay in between. The CDR3 loop is CASSYLDSHLSNEQYF. The CDR3 DNA sequence: TGTGCCAGCAGTTACCTCGACAGCCATCTTAGTAACGAGCAGTACTTC.

The chain uses TRBV24-1 and TRBJ2-3; 9 nucleotides line up with TRBD2. Germline trimming cut 3 bases from V and 6 bases from J; bases unmatched to any gene: 15. This CDR3 has 18 amino acids. Germline assignment: CDR1 KGHDR and CDR2 SFDVKD. CDR3 DNA: TGTGCCACCAGTGATCCCACGGGGGCGGGGGGGATCTTGGATACGCAGTATTTT. This sequence encodes CATSDPTGAGGILDTQYF.

This clone was observed a single time. The chain combines TRBV6-6 with TRBJ1-3, with TRBD1 matching 8 bases. Germline-derived CDR1 and CDR2 are MNHNY and SVGAGI (reference sequence). This CDR3 is 14 amino acids long. Trimming at V came to 6 bases and at J to 9 bases, leaving 10 bases not matched to a gene. DNA for the CDR3: TGTGCCAGCAGCCCGCTGACAGGGGAAGGCACCATATATTTT. This gives the protein CASSPLTGEGTIYF.

This chain links TRBV21-1 with TRBJ1-1; the DNA was not used to check the table's D call, TRBD1. TRBV21-1 is given as a pseudogene. The CDR3 extends over 17 amino acids. DNA for the CDR3: TGTGCCAGCAGCAAAGAAATACGAGACAGGACGTACACTGAAGCTTTCTTT. Encoded protein: CASSKEIRDRTYTEAFF.

The chain is built from TRBV6-2 or TRBV6-3 and TRBJ2-5; a weak D match, TRBD1 (6 bases). The CDR3 loop spans 13 amino acids. Germline lookup yields CDR1 MNHEY and CDR2 SVGEGT. Trimming removed 4 bases from V and 1 base from J, with 7 bases in between. The CDR3 DNA sequence: TGTGCCAGCAGTTGGACAGCCCAAGAGACCCAGTACTTC. Translated, it gives CASSWTAQETQYF.

The CDR3 loop reads CASTLTRLGGEQYF. Here the CDR3 DNA reads TGTGCCAGCACCCTAACCAGGCTGGGGGGCGAGCAGTACTTC. This sequence joins TRBV6-5 and TRBJ2-7; a weak D match, TRBD2 (6 bases). Germline lookup yields CDR1 MNHEY and CDR2 SVGAGI. This CDR3 has 14 residues. V was clipped by 7 bases and J by 6 bases, with 19 bases between them.

The chain joins TRBV7-9 to TRBJ1-4, with D perhaps TRBD1 (5 bases). The CDR3 is 11 amino acids. Looked up from germline, CDR1 is SEHNR and CDR2 is FQNEAQ (reference sequence). V was clipped by 9 bases and J by 7 bases, with 9 bases between them. CDR3 nucleotide sequence: TGTGCCAGGGGGGGAGGTGAAAAACTGTTTTTT. It translates to CARGGGEKLFF.

The chain combines TRBV7-9 with TRBJ2-2; D unresolved. The V end lost 5 bases, the J end lost 1 base, and 8 bases lay between the germline ends. There are 14 residues in the CDR3. Per germline, CDR1 SEHNR and CDR2 FQNEAQ (reference sequence). The CDR3 bases are TGTGCCAGCAGCGTAGACATGAACACCGGGGAGCTGTTTTTT. It codes for CASSVDMNTGELFF. Using reference TRBV7-9 and TRBJ2-2 for the parts outside the CDR3, the full variable domain is DTGVSQNPRHKITKRGQNVTFRCDPISEHNRLYWYRQTLGQGPEFLTYFQNEAQLEKSRLLSDRFSAERPKGSFSTLEIQRTEQGDSAMYLCASSVDMNTGELFFGEGSRLTVL.

This clone was seen just once. The J gene is TRBJ2-7, the V gene TRBV4-3; 11 nucleotides match TRBD1. V trimming: 4 bases; J trimming: 4 bases; junction bases outside the gene matches: 6. This CDR3 comprises 15 residues. Germline V gene sequence: CDR1 LGHNA, CDR2 YSLEER. In DNA form, the CDR3 reads TGCGCCAGCAGCCCGGGACAGGGGGTCTCGTACGAGCAGTACTTC. Protein: CASSPGQGVSYEQYF.

The chain links TRBV11-2 to TRBJ2-7, with 8 bases aligning to TRBD1. Germline-derived CDR1 and CDR2 are SGHAT and FQNNGV. V lost 4 bases, J lost 5 bases, and 7 bases stayed unmatched. The CDR3 is 14 residues long. CDR3 DNA sequence: TGTGCCAGCAGCTCCTGGACAGGGAACCACGAGCAGTACTTC. It codes for CASSSWTGNHEQYF.

V usage is TRBV18 and J usage is TRBJ1-2; 10 bases fit TRBD1. V lost 3 bases and J lost 3; bases outside the gene matches: 4. This CDR3 has 15 residues. Germline loops: CDR1 KGHSH, CDR2 LQKENI. In nucleotides, the CDR3 is TGTGCCAGCTCACCCTACGGGACAGGGGACTATGGCTACACCTTC. Its protein is CASSPYGTGDYGYTF. The complete variable domain, with remaining parts taken from reference TRBV18 and TRBJ1-2, reads NAGVMQNPRHLVRRRGQEARLRCSPMKGHSHVYWYRQLPEEGLKFMVYLQKENIIDESGMPKERFSAEFPKEGPSILRIQQVVRGDSAAYFCASSPYGTGDYGYTFGSGTRLTVV.

The chain employs TRBV7-3 and TRBJ2-7; D is ambiguous. The CDR3 spans 14 residues. Between the trimmed V and J ends, which lost 2 bases and 2 bases, there was a span of 10 bases. The germline V gene encodes CDR1 SGHTA and CDR2 FQGTGA. CDR3 protein: CASSLGSAPYEQYF. In DNA, the CDR3 is TGTGCCAGCAGCTTAGGGTCAGCGCCCTACGAGCAGTACTTC.

Details on this clone: Compared with germline, one end of the junction differs, possibly owing to a read error. This chain uses TRBV11-2 with TRBJ2-1, with a possible D match to TRBD1 (5 bases). CDR1 SGHAT and CDR2 FQNNGV come from the germline V gene. The CDR3 is 12 residues long. The CDR3 DNA reads as TGTGCCAGCAGCTTACAGTTGGGGCACCAGGTCTTC. It is translated as CASSLQLGHQVF.

The chain combines TRBV3-1 (or the pseudogene TRBV3-2) with TRBJ2-5; maybe TRBD2 (7 bases). Germline V gene sequence: CDR1 LGHDT, CDR2 YNNKEL (reference sequence). CDR3 length: 19 residues. V lost 0 bases and J 0 bases, leaving 20 bases between the germline ends. This CDR3 is CASSQETQGRGLYQETQYF. The CDR3, as DNA: TGTGCCAGCAGCCAAGAAACGCAGGGGAGGGGACTGTACCAAGAGACCCAGTACTTC.

V gene TRBV3-1 (or the pseudogene TRBV3-2) combines with J gene TRBJ1-5, with D unclear. The CDR3 loop spans 15 amino acids. V was cut by 0 bases and J by 3 bases, with 9 bases left in between. Germline CDR1 and CDR2: LGHDT and YNNKEL (reference sequence). This CDR3 is CASSQDPGVNQPQHF. The DNA for the CDR3 is TGTGCCAGCAGCCAAGATCCCGGGGTCAATCAGCCCCAGCATTTT.

The gene calls are TRBV19 and TRBJ2-7; D gene unclear. The germline V gene has CDR1 LNHDA and CDR2 SQIVND (reference sequence). The CDR3 spans 13 residues. V lost 3 bases and J lost 2, with 8 bases in between. The CDR3 spells CASSMNSAYEQYF. CDR3 coding DNA: TGTGCCAGTAGTATGAACTCTGCCTACGAGCAGTACTTC.

The chain links TRBV7-9 to TRBJ2-1, with D tentatively TRBD2 (6 bases). Trimming shortened V by 7 bases and J by 0 bases, and 13 bases separated the two germline ends. The CDR3 sequence is 15 residues long. From germline, CDR1 is SEHNR and CDR2 FQNEAQ (reference sequence). CDR3 residues: CASIPAGSSYNEQFF. CDR3 DNA: TGTGCCAGCATCCCCGCGGGGAGCTCCTACAATGAGCAGTTCTTC.

Regarding this clone: The junction and the germline gene differ at one end; a read error may be behind it. The chain joins TRBV29-1 to TRBJ2-1; 11 positions match TRBD2. The CDR3 is made up of 16 amino acids. CDR1 is SQVTM, CDR2 ANQGSEA, per germline. CDR3 bases: TGCGGAGGGGTAGCGGGGGGGAAGTCCTCCAACAATGAGCAGTTCTTC. Translation gives CGGVAGGKSSNNEQFF.

The chain links TRBV3-1 (or the pseudogene TRBV3-2) to TRBJ2-3, with D uncertain. Trimming stripped 6 bases from V and 0 bases from J, with 4 bases between. The CDR3 sequence is 12 residues long. Germline loops: CDR1 LGHDT, CDR2 YNNKEL (reference sequence). The CDR3 loop reads CASSYSTDTQYF. The CDR3, as DNA: TGTGCCAGCAGTTATAGCACAGATACGCAGTATTTT.